The 15 T cell receptor beta chains presented below share a single source sample, sequenced in a study of Ad26.COV2.S vaccination and SARS-CoV-2 variants. Repertoires were generated with immunoSEQ multiplex PCR, while TCRdb's copy carries only in-frame clones and drops some. The sample has 180,000 or so clones, around nine tenths seen once. Material: peripheral blood, obtained after recovery from COVID-19. The source of these receptors is a human donor who had recovered from COVID-19.

The V call is TRBV5-1, the J call TRBJ1-4; D not certain. This CDR3 spans 14 amino acids. In germline, CDR1 is SGHRS, CDR2 YFSETQ. V lost 2 bases, J lost 5 bases, and 10 bases lay in between. The CDR3 nucleotides read TGCGCCAGCAGCTTAGGCCAGGACAATGAAAAACTGTTTTTT. As protein: CASSLGQDNEKLFF.

The rearrangement links TRBV4-2 to TRBJ2-5; D is unclear. Trimming cost V 6 bases and J 2 bases, with 10 bases left between them. The CDR3 loop spans 13 amino acids. Germline CDR1 is LGHNA and CDR2 is YNFKEQ. CDR3 DNA sequence: TGTGCCAGCAGGGGGTGGGCTCAAGAGACCCAGTACTTC. It translates to CASRGWAQETQYF.

The V and J genes are TRBV7-2 and TRBJ1-5, with a possible D match to TRBD1 (5 bases). The CDR3 is 15 residues long. Trimming took 1 base from V and 1 from J, leaving 8 bases between them. The V gene's germline CDR1 is SGHTA and CDR2 FQGNSA. The DNA of the CDR3 is TGTGCCAGCAGCTTAGTGCGGGGGAGCAATCAGCCCCAGCATTTT. Its translation: CASSLVRGSNQPQHF.

Written as DNA, the CDR3 is TGTGCCAGCAGTTTTACCCCCGGGACGGACGACGAGCAGTACTTC. Amino acid sequence: CASSFTPGTDDEQYF. The chain joins TRBV7-8 to TRBJ2-7, with D possibly called TRBD1 or TRBD2 (5 bases each). Trimming stripped 6 bases from V and 5 bases from J, with 20 bases between. The CDR3 sequence is 15 residues long. The germline CDR1 and CDR2 sequences are SGHVS and FQNEAQ.

The rearrangement links TRBV14 to TRBJ1-6; TRBD1 might be the D (5 bases). Germline-derived CDR1 and CDR2 are SGHDN and FVKESK. Between the trimmed V and J ends, which lost 4 bases and 10 bases, there was a span of 14 bases. The CDR3 extends over 14 amino acids. In DNA, the CDR3 is TGTGCCAGCAGCCCGGGGCTCTGGGGATCACCCCTCCACTTT. It encodes CASSPGLWGSPLHF.

J is TRBJ2-7 and V is TRBV6-5; TRBD1 might be the D (6 bases). Germline values: CDR1 MNHEY, CDR2 SVGAGI. The CDR3 loop spans 12 amino acids. The V and J ends lost 6 bases and 8 bases respectively, with 14 bases between them. CDR3 residues: CASSRDRIKQYF. The CDR3, as DNA: TGTGCCAGCAGCCGAGACAGGATCAAGCAGTACTTC.

V is TRBV2 and J is TRBJ2-1; D may match TRBD1 or TRBD2 (5 bases each). Germline V lookup: CDR1 SNHLY, CDR2 FYNNEI. V lost 11 bases, J lost 6 bases, and 14 bases lay in between. This CDR3 has 12 amino acids. CDR3 sequence: CASWDGANEQFF. The CDR3 coding sequence is TGTGCCTCGTGGGACGGGGCCAATGAGCAGTTCTTC.

This clone was picked up one time. J is TRBJ1-2 and V is TRBV27; D uncertain. Germline CDR1 is MNHEY and CDR2 is SMNVEV (reference sequence). Trimming removed 3 bases from V and 1 base from J, with 6 bases in between. The CDR3 is made up of 13 amino acids. The CDR3: CASSFAVNYGYTF. In nucleotides, the CDR3 is TGTGCCAGCAGTTTTGCGGTTAACTATGGCTACACCTTC.

A remark on this clone: The same CDR3 arises from other DNA sequences in this sample as well. The chain uses TRBV3-1 (or the pseudogene TRBV3-2) and TRBJ2-7; D call uncertain. V was shortened by 3 bases and J by 4 bases, with 4 bases between the two germline ends. CDR1 is LGHDT, CDR2 YNNKEL, per germline (reference sequence). This CDR3 has 11 residues. The DNA for the CDR3 is TGTGCCAGCAGCCAGGGGTACGAGCAGTACTTC. Translated, it gives CASSQGYEQYF.

CDR3 loop: CASSQGPALASPLHF. In DNA, the CDR3 is TGCGCCAGCAGCCAAGGGCCAGCCTTAGCCTCACCCCTCCACTTT. The V call is TRBV4-1, the J call TRBJ1-6; no definite D call. Trimming left V 1 base short and J 10 bases short, with 14 bases between. Looked up from germline, CDR1 is MGHRA and CDR2 is YSYEKL. This CDR3 contains 15 residues.

This clone was found a few times. This sequence joins TRBV19 and TRBJ2-3; 7 bases map to TRBD1. The CDR3 loop spans 17 amino acids. V was clipped by 4 bases and J by 0 bases; unmatched bases: 10. Germline V CDR1 and CDR2: LNHDA, SQIVND (reference sequence). The CDR3, as DNA: TGTGCCAGTAGTAGACTACAGGGGCTGGCTAGCACAGATACGCAGTATTTT. Translated, it gives CASSRLQGLASTDTQYF.

The rearrangement links TRBV5-4 to TRBJ1-1; no clear D gene. Germline loops: CDR1 SGHNT, CDR2 YYREEE (reference sequence). Trimming cost V 4 bases and J 5 bases, with 6 bases left between them. There are 11 residues in the CDR3. In DNA, the CDR3 is TGTGCCAGCAGCCCGGGAACTGAAGCTTTCTTT. Translation: CASSPGTEAFF.

The chain combines TRBV5-4 with TRBJ1-4; D not certain. V lost 1 base and J lost 3, with 7 bases in between. The V gene's germline CDR1 is SGHNT and CDR2 YYREEE (reference sequence). CDR3 length equals 14 residues. The CDR3 DNA follows: TGTGCCAGCAGCTTGCAAGGTGCTAATGAAAAACTGTTTTTT. Protein: CASSLQGANEKLFF.

The genes are TRBV4-2 and TRBJ1-6, with D uncertain. Germline lookup yields CDR1 LGHNA and CDR2 YNFKEQ. V lost 4 bases, J lost 0 bases, and 16 bases lay in between. CDR3 length equals 18 residues. CDR3 sequence: CASSRRADPSSYNSPLHF. Written as DNA, the CDR3 is TGTGCCAGCAGCCGAAGGGCGGACCCCAGCTCCTATAATTCACCCCTCCACTTT.

This clone was found once. This chain joins TRBV10-2 and TRBJ2-5; 12 nucleotides align to TRBD1. There are 14 residues in the CDR3. The junction had 6 bases not matched to a gene; V was cut back by 8 bases and J by 5 bases. The germline V gene encodes CDR1 WSHSY and CDR2 SAAADI. The CDR3 loop reads CASSGTGGGETQYF. CDR3 nucleotide sequence: TGCGCCAGCTCCGGGACAGGGGGCGGTGAGACCCAGTACTTC.